This entry describes one TCR beta chain. The antigen remains undetermined. This entry comes from a study of shared clonotypes between healthy human individuals. TCRdb's copy holds only in-frame clones and misses some; the assay was immunoSEQ multiplex PCR. This table has some 100,000 clones, more than 65% appearing once. Whole-study results and caveats: Represented diversity (both genetic and exposure-history) was limited by the small number of donors.

Source material: memory CD8+ T cells sorted from blood. Subset of the sample: CD45RO+ cells pooled with CCR7-negative TemRA cells. This TCR derives from a woman in her twenties or thirties in good health.

The CDR3 here is CAWAWGLGVSNEQFF. In DNA form, the CDR3 reads TGTGCCTGGGCATGGGGACTAGGAGTATCGAATGAGCAGTTCTTC. V and J are TRBV30 and TRBJ2-1; 8 bases fit TRBD2. Germline trimming cut 5 bases from V and 7 bases from J; bases unmatched to any gene: 13. CDR3 length: 15 amino acids. The germline V gene has CDR1 GTSNPN and CDR2 SVGIG (reference sequence).